Below are 8 T cell receptor beta chains sequenced from a single sample in a study of cytomegalovirus exposure and HLA in healthy donors. This PCR relied on a set of 60 Vbeta primers and 13 Jbeta primers. The repertoire was sequenced with immunoSEQ multiplex PCR; TCRdb's copy has only in-frame clones and lacks some. The sample has around 120,000 clones; around four fifths are singletons. Material for sequencing was PBMCs. These TCRs come from a man in his 60s in good health and CMV-seropositive.

Notes on this clone: At one of its ends the junction is not consistent with the germline gene, which may arise from a read error. This chain connects TRBV9 to TRBJ2-1; tentatively, D is TRBD1 (6 bases). The length of the CDR3 is 15 residues. Germline V lookup: CDR1 SGDLS, CDR2 YYNGEE. The DNA for the CDR3 is TGTGCCAGCAGCGTAGTCGGGACAATCTACAATGAGCAGCTCTTC. It translates to CASSVVGTIYNEQLF. The full variable domain, with the rest looked up from reference TRBV9 and TRBJ2-1, is DSGVTQTPKHLITATGQRVTLRCSPRSGDLSVYWYQQSLDQGLQFLIQYYNGEERAKGNILERFSAQQFPDLHSELNLSSLELGDSALYFCASSVVGTIYNEQLFGPGTRLTVL.

This rearrangement joins TRBV28 to TRBJ2-7; 8 nucleotides match TRBD1. There are 14 residues in the CDR3. Germline V gives CDR1 MDHEN, CDR2 SYDVKM. The J segment lost 6 bases and the V segment lost 3 bases, leaving 7 bases of the junction unmatched. The CDR3 loop is CASSLSDRVGEQYF. The DNA of the CDR3 is TGTGCCAGCAGTTTGTCGGACAGGGTCGGCGAGCAGTACTTC.

V usage is TRBV5-4 and J usage is TRBJ1-2; unclear D gene. Germline V lookup: CDR1 SGHNT, CDR2 YYREEE (reference sequence). V was trimmed by 4 bases and J by 1 base, leaving 11 bases between them. The CDR3 covers 14 residues. CDR3 DNA sequence: TGTGCCAGCAGCCTGTACCCAGTTAACTATGGCTACACCTTC. This codes for CASSLYPVNYGYTF. Combining the CDR3 with reference TRBV5-4 and TRBJ1-2 gives the whole variable domain ETGVTQSPTHLIKTRGQQVTLRCSSQSGHNTVSWYQQALGQGPQFIFQYYREEENGRGNFPPRFSGLQFPNYSSELNVNALELDDSALYLCASSLYPVNYGYTFGSGTRLTVV.

The rearrangement uses TRBV9 and TRBJ1-1, with D possibly matching TRBD1 (5 bases). CDR3 length: 15 residues. V lost 4 bases and J lost 1, with 14 bases in between. The germline CDR1 and CDR2 sequences are SGDLS and YYNGEE. This CDR3 is CASSRTSIQNTEAFF. CDR3 bases: TGTGCCAGCAGCCGGACATCCATTCAGAACACTGAAGCTTTCTTT.

The chain recombines TRBV13 with TRBJ1-2; the match to TRBD1 covers 7 bases. The CDR3 spans 14 residues. With 5 bases clipped from V and 6 bases from J, the junction kept 9 bases outside the gene matches. Germline V gene lookup returns CDR1 PRHDT and CDR2 FYEKMQ (reference sequence). CDR3 sequence: CASSPRGDRDGYTF. In DNA, the CDR3 is TGTGCCAGCAGCCCGAGGGGGGACAGAGATGGCTACACCTTC.

This clone appeared once. This sequence joins TRBV18 and TRBJ1-5, with D perhaps matching TRBD1 (6 bases). The CDR3 extends over 15 amino acids. Germline V lookup: CDR1 KGHSH, CDR2 LQKENI. The V gene lost 0 bases and the J gene lost 3 bases, with 9 bases spanning the gap. The CDR3 loop reads CASSPPGTNNQPQHF. The DNA of the CDR3 is TGTGCCAGCTCACCACCTGGGACAAACAATCAGCCCCAGCATTTT. Using reference TRBV18 and TRBJ1-5 for the parts outside the CDR3, the full variable domain is NAGVMQNPRHLVRRRGQEARLRCSPMKGHSHVYWYRQLPEEGLKFMVYLQKENIIDESGMPKERFSAEFPKEGPSILRIQQVVRGDSAAYFCASSPPGTNNQPQHFGDGTRLSIL.

This sequence joins TRBV7-6 and TRBJ2-5, with D hard to call. Judging by the DNA end, TRBJ2-7 fits better; the J call may be wrong. This CDR3 region has 11 residues. The germline gives CDR1 SGHVS, CDR2 FNYEAQ. In DNA, the CDR3 is TGTGCCAGCAGCTCCGACTACGAGCAGTACTTC. This codes for CASSSDYEQYF.

V gene TRBV15 combines with J gene TRBJ1-3, with D possibly being TRBD1 (5 bases). Germline V lookup: CDR1 LNHNV, CDR2 YYDKDF (reference sequence). The germline V and J ends were trimmed by 0 bases and 2 bases, with 8 bases remaining between them. CDR3 length equals 15 residues. The CDR3 here is CATSRDGGTGNTIYF. CDR3 DNA: TGTGCCACCAGCAGAGATGGGGGGACTGGAAACACCATATATTTT.